One sample yielded the 2 T cell receptor beta chains listed below, sequenced in a study of blood T cells in healthy people across ages. A second PCR, run for about 7 to 11 cycles, used a sample-barcoded 5' primer plus a J-beta primer mix. One entry per CDR3 protein, called by TCRdb with MiXCR from the 5' RACE reads. The table shows around 710,000 distinct CDR3 sequences, with roughly 44% occurring only once. The sample was blood. All receptors come from a woman in her fifties or sixties in good health.

The chain combines TRBV10-3 with TRBJ2-7; 10 nucleotides line up with TRBD1. The junction had 8 bases not matched to a gene; V was cut back by 1 base and J by 5 bases. The CDR3 is 16 amino acids. Germline-derived CDR1 and CDR2 are ENHRY and SYGVKD. In nucleotides, the CDR3 is TGTGCCATCAGTGAGTTCTCCGGGACAGGGGCCCACGAGCAGTACTTC. This translates into CAISEFSGTGAHEQYF.

The rearrangement links TRBV5-1 to TRBJ2-7, with TRBD2 matching 16 bases. Trimming took 3 bases from V and 3 from J; bases not matched to a gene: 6. The CDR3 covers 17 residues. Germline CDR1 SGHRS, CDR2 YFSETQ. The CDR3 region is CASSSGTSGGAVYEQYF. The CDR3 DNA reads TGCGCCAGCAGCTCCGGGACTAGCGGGGGGGCAGTCTACGAGCAGTACTTC.